The 23 T cell receptor beta chains reported below all come from one sample, sequenced in a study of a mutant IDH1 vaccine in newly diagnosed glioma. Documented time point: baseline, week 1 (first vaccination visit). Treatment in this sample: pre-vaccination baseline after standard-of-care therapy. Measured with immunoSEQ multiplex PCR; TCRdb has only the in-frame clones, and not every one. This sample yields 55,000 to 70,000 clones, of which 79% are seen a single time; more than 6.5% belongs to the top ten. The sequenced sample was PBMCs, obtained from a glioma patient treated with radiotherapy, temozolomide or both. These receptors came from a man aged 50 to 60 with glioma.

A single count supports this clone. V usage is TRBV30 and J usage is TRBJ2-5; 8 bases agree with TRBD2. Germline lookup yields CDR1 GTSNPN and CDR2 SVGIG (reference sequence). After removal of 2 bases from V and 5 bases from J, the junction contained 4 bases not matched to a gene. The CDR3 is 13 residues long. The CDR3 loop reads CAWSQGLEETQYF. The CDR3 DNA is TGTGCCTGGAGTCAGGGACTAGAGGAGACCCAGTACTTC.

The chain joins TRBV19 to TRBJ1-5; 7 nucleotides agree with TRBD1. In germline, CDR1 is LNHDA, CDR2 SQIVND (reference sequence). The CDR3 spans 15 residues. The V segment lost 5 bases and the J segment 1 base; nucleotides outside the gene matches: 5. CDR3 DNA: TGTGCCAGTAGTGAAGGGGGCTACAGCAATCAGCCCCAGCATTTT. Residues: CASSEGGYSNQPQHF.

V usage is TRBV30 and J usage is TRBJ1-1; D remains ambiguous. The CDR3 length is 15 residues. V gave up 4 bases and J gave up 1 base, with 16 bases separating them. Germline V gene data show CDR1 as GTSNPN and CDR2 as SVGIG (reference sequence). The CDR3 region has the DNA TGTGCCTGGAACCCTCTCTATCTTAGGAACACTGAAGCTTTCTTT. Translated, it gives CAWNPLYLRNTEAFF.

This clone was seen more than once but under ten times. The chain combines TRBV20-1 with TRBJ2-1; the D is unclear. In germline, CDR1 is DFQATT, CDR2 SNEGSKA (reference sequence). CDR3 length equals 11 residues. Trimming stripped 2 bases from V and 4 bases from J, with 3 bases between. This CDR3 reads CSARPYNEQFF. The DNA for the CDR3 is TGCAGTGCTAGACCGTACAATGAGCAGTTCTTC.

The genes are TRBV7-9 and TRBJ2-7; tentative D call: TRBD1 (7 bases). CDR3 length: 16 residues. Trimming pared 1 base from V and 2 bases from J, leaving 15 bases between. Per germline, CDR1 SEHNR and CDR2 FQNEAQ (reference sequence). The CDR3 DNA sequence: TGTGCCAGCAGCTTAGGCACCGGGGGACAGACCTACGAGCAGTACTTC. Translated, it gives CASSLGTGGQTYEQYF.

The chain combines TRBV5-1 with TRBJ1-2; D not resolved. Germline V lookup: CDR1 SGHRS, CDR2 YFSETQ. The CDR3 spans 12 residues. V was shortened by 0 bases and J by 8 bases, with 8 bases between the two germline ends. The DNA for the CDR3 is TGCGCCAGCAGCTTGGAAGGGAGGGGCTACACCTTC. Residues: CASSLEGRGYTF. Supplemented by reference TRBV5-1 and TRBJ1-2, the full variable domain reads KAGVTQTPRYLIKTRGQQVTLSCSPISGHRSVSWYQQTPGQGLQFLFEYFSETQRNKGNFPGRFSGRQFSNSRSEMNVSTLELGDSALYLCASSLEGRGYTFGSGTRLTVV.

The rearrangement links TRBV5-1 to TRBJ1-1; D gene ambiguous. Germline CDR1 SGHRS, CDR2 YFSETQ. The CDR3 is 15 amino acids. V gave up 0 bases and J gave up 3 bases, with 12 bases separating them. CDR3 region: CASSLDGGRDTEAFF. The CDR3 region has the DNA TGCGCCAGCAGCTTGGATGGAGGGAGGGACACTGAAGCTTTCTTT.

This clone appeared a single time. The chain combines TRBV7-9 with TRBJ1-4, with 7 nucleotides matching TRBD1. The germline V gene has CDR1 SEHNR and CDR2 FQNEAQ (reference sequence). The ends lost 7 bases at V and 4 bases at J; junction bases unmatched: 9. This CDR3 region has 15 residues. CDR3 loop: CASTTPGQINEKLFF. CDR3 DNA: TGTGCCAGCACCACACCGGGACAGATTAATGAAAAACTGTTTTTT.

The chain carries TRBV2 and TRBJ1-5; D remains ambiguous. Per the germline V gene, CDR1 is SNHLY and CDR2 is FYNNEI. The CDR3 runs 16 residues. Trimming took off 4 bases at V and 1 base at J, with 14 bases between the two ends. CDR3: CASSGERAGSNQPQHF. The DNA for the CDR3 is TGTGCCAGCAGTGGGGAGAGGGCGGGGAGCAATCAGCCCCAGCATTTT.

The genes are TRBV5-1 and TRBJ1-3; no reliable D call. There are 14 residues in the CDR3. Trimming took off 0 bases at V and 3 bases at J, with 7 bases between the two ends. Germline-derived CDR1 and CDR2 are SGHRS and YFSETQ. The chain's CDR3 is CASSLAPSGNTIYF. CDR3 nucleotide sequence: TGCGCCAGCAGCTTGGCCCCCAGTGGAAACACCATATATTTT.

This clone was recorded a few times. This chain connects TRBV19 to TRBJ1-1; 9 nucleotides match TRBD1. The junction had 12 bases not matched to a gene; V was cut back by 5 bases and J by 5 bases. Germline assignment: CDR1 LNHDA and CDR2 SQIVND (reference sequence). The CDR3 has 16 amino acids. CDR3 nucleotides: TGTGCCAGTAGTTCAGCCGGGACAGGGACGGGAACTGAAGCTTTCTTT. Protein product: CASSSAGTGTGTEAFF.

This rearrangement joins TRBV7-2 to TRBJ2-7, with D unclear. The V gene's germline CDR1 is SGHTA and CDR2 FQGNSA. This CDR3 spans 17 amino acids. The V end was cut by 5 bases, the J end by 6 bases, with 26 bases between. The CDR3 coding sequence is TGTGCCAGCAGCCCACTTCTCCCCGGTCAGATTGGGGTCGAGCAGTACTTC. Amino acids: CASSPLLPGQIGVEQYF.

This clone occurred a few times. The chain employs TRBV5-6 and TRBJ2-1, with TRBD2 as a possible D gene (5 bases). The V gene lost 0 bases and the J gene lost 10 bases, with 20 bases spanning the gap. From germline, CDR1 is SGHDT and CDR2 YYEEEE. This CDR3 is built from 16 residues. The CDR3 region is CASSLAGAGIGGEQFF. CDR3 bases: TGTGCCAGCAGCTTGGCGGGTGCGGGTATAGGTGGGGAGCAGTTCTTC.

This clone occurred a few times. The chain recombines TRBV7-9 with TRBJ2-7; TRBD1 matches at 9 bases. Looked up from germline, CDR1 is SEHNR and CDR2 is FQNEAQ (reference sequence). The CDR3 runs to 13 residues. V lost 11 bases, J lost 0 bases, and 5 bases stayed unmatched. This CDR3 reads CASRGQGSYEQYF. The DNA of the CDR3 is TGTGCCTCCCGGGGACAGGGCTCCTACGAGCAGTACTTC.

The J gene is TRBJ2-2, the V gene TRBV19, with 8 nucleotides matching TRBD2. V lost 3 bases to trimming and J lost 7 bases; unmatched junction nucleotides: 16. Germline V gives CDR1 LNHDA, CDR2 SQIVND (reference sequence). CDR3 length: 18 amino acids. Here the CDR3 reads CASSMPFNGGGRNGELFF. CDR3 coding DNA: TGTGCCAGTAGTATGCCCTTTAACGGGGGGGGAAGGAACGGGGAGCTGTTTTTT.

This clone came up once. The rearrangement links TRBV5-1 to TRBJ2-1; TRBD2 matches 8 bases. The CDR3 contains 14 residues. In germline, CDR1 is SGHRS, CDR2 YFSETQ. J lost 6 bases, V lost 4 bases, and 6 bases had no gene match. DNA for the CDR3: TGCGCCAGCAGCGGGGGACTAGACCTCAATGAGCAGTTCTTC. It is translated as CASSGGLDLNEQFF.

The gene calls are TRBV15 and TRBJ2-5, with 9 bases identical to TRBD1. CDR3 length: 16 residues. Germline V lookup: CDR1 LNHNV, CDR2 YYDKDF (reference sequence). Unmatched junction bases numbered 7, after V lost 5 bases and J lost 0 bases. The CDR3 region has the DNA TGTGCCACCAGCCCCACAGGGGGCGACTACCAAGAGACCCAGTACTTC. Residues: CATSPTGGDYQETQYF. The whole variable domain, remainder taken from reference TRBV15 and TRBJ2-5, is DAMVIQNPRYQVTQFGKPVTLSCSQTLNHNVMYWYQQKSSQAPKLLFHYYDKDFNNEADTPDNFQSRRPNTSFCFLDIRSPGLGDTAMYLCATSPTGGDYQETQYFGPGTRLLVL.

The table lists this clone with a count of one. The chain joins TRBV7-8 to TRBJ2-2, with D possibly being TRBD1 (5 bases). Germline CDR1 SGHVS, CDR2 FQNEAQ. Between the trimmed V and J ends, which lost 5 bases and 2 bases, there was a span of 9 bases. The CDR3 runs to 14 residues. The CDR3 DNA reads as TGTGCCAGCAGCCAAGACAGAAACACCGGGGAGCTGTTTTTT. Amino acid sequence: CASSQDRNTGELFF.

This rearrangement joins TRBV2 to TRBJ1-5; 9 bases agree with TRBD1. V lost 8 bases to trimming and J lost 1 base; unmatched junction nucleotides: 3. CDR1 SNHLY and CDR2 FYNNEI come from the germline V gene. This CDR3 region has 14 residues. Here the CDR3 reads CASHDRGSNQPQHF. CDR3 nucleotide sequence: TGTGCCAGCCACGACAGGGGGAGCAATCAGCCCCAGCATTTT. Drawing the rest from reference TRBV2 and TRBJ1-5, the complete variable domain is EPEVTQTPSHQVTQMGQEVILRCVPISNHLYFYWYRQILGQKVEFLVSFYNNEISEKSEIFDDQFSVERPDGSNFTLKIRSTKLEDSAMYFCASHDRGSNQPQHFGDGTRLSIL.

This rearrangement joins TRBV6-1 to TRBJ2-7; D remains unclear. This CDR3 is built from 14 residues. Germline V gene sequence: CDR1 MNHNS, CDR2 SASEGT. The ends were cut back, 2 bases at V and 2 bases at J, with 10 bases in the middle. CDR3 sequence: CASSERWGTYEQYF. DNA of the CDR3: TGTGCCAGCAGTGAACGTTGGGGAACCTACGAGCAGTACTTC.

The J gene is TRBJ2-7, the V gene TRBV18; 9 bases agree with TRBD2. This CDR3 is built from 16 residues. Trimming removed 6 bases from V and 6 bases from J; junction bases left unmatched: 15. In germline, CDR1 is KGHSH, CDR2 LQKENI. CDR3 loop: CASSAQSGGGGAEQYF. The CDR3 coding sequence is TGTGCCAGCTCGGCCCAATCGGGGGGCGGGGGGGCCGAGCAGTACTTC.

The chain recombines TRBV7-9 with TRBJ1-1; TRBD1 might be the D (6 bases). The CDR3 has 16 amino acids. V lost 2 bases to trimming and J lost 4 bases, with 17 bases between them. Germline CDR1 is SEHNR and CDR2 is FQNEAQ (reference sequence). CDR3 sequence (DNA): TGTGCCAGCAGCTTATCCCAGGGGACCTTGTCCACTGAAGCTTTCTTT. Its protein product is CASSLSQGTLSTEAFF.

The rearrangement joins TRBV30 to TRBJ1-5; D unresolved. From germline, CDR1 is GTSNPN and CDR2 SVGIG (reference sequence). The CDR3 runs to 13 residues. Trimming cost V 1 base and J 7 bases, with 11 bases left between them. CDR3 region: CAWSEGGWQPQHF. CDR3 sequence (DNA): TGTGCCTGGAGTGAAGGTGGATGGCAGCCCCAGCATTTT.